These 2 T cell receptor beta chains came from one sample sequenced in a study of blood T cell repertoires in COVID-19. Clones were read by immunoSEQ multiplex PCR, and TCRdb kept only the in-frame ones, dropping some. The sample holds fewer than 350,000 clones, 88% seen once. Sequences were obtained from peripheral blood. The origin of the receptors is a woman aged 25 to 45 with COVID-19, enrolled during active disease.

The J gene is TRBJ1-2, the V gene TRBV7-8; no clear D gene. Looked up from germline, CDR1 is SGHVS and CDR2 is FQNEAQ. V was clipped by 5 bases and J by 4 bases, with 17 bases between them. The CDR3 extends over 15 amino acids. The CDR3 nucleotides are TGTGCCAGCAGCCTGGGCCAATACCCCTTCTATGGCTACACCTTC. Encoded protein: CASSLGQYPFYGYTF. The full variable domain, rest sourced from reference TRBV7-8 and TRBJ1-2, is GAGVSQSPRYKVAKRGQDVALRCDPISGHVSLFWYQQALGQGPEFLTYFQNEAQLDKSGLPSDRFFAERPEGSVSTLKIQRTQQEDSAVYLCASSLGQYPFYGYTFGSGTRLTVV.

J is TRBJ2-3 and V is TRBV6-6; 7 positions agree with TRBD1. CDR3 length: 15 amino acids. The trim removed 2 bases at V and 3 bases at J, leaving 5 bases unmatched. In germline, CDR1 is MNHNY, CDR2 SVGAGI (reference sequence). CDR3 sequence: CASSYPGTETDTQYF. The CDR3 bases are TGTGCCAGCAGTTACCCGGGGACAGAGACAGATACGCAGTATTTT.